This record covers a single T cell receptor (beta chain). Its antigen is as yet unknown. The junction and the germline gene differ at one end; a read error may be behind it. The sample belongs to a study of tumor-infiltrating lymphocytes in primary liver carcinoma. On the study more broadly: Read depth, roughly 3.5 to 7.13 million productive TCRbeta reads, did not differ significantly between tissues.

The CDR3 totals 14 residues. Germline V gene data show CDR1 as MNHNY and CDR2 as SVGAGI (reference sequence). Study-level results: Researchers report that only about 8-25% of top clones turned up in all five tumor regions. Tumors had a top-250-clone fraction that was significantly higher than blood (p = 0.039).

Between roughly 17 and 30 mg of unsorted bulk tissue served as the source from which RNA and DNA were co-extracted. From 400 to 550 ng total RNA, TCR beta cDNA was generated with a primer in the constant region. Three-round nested multiplex PCR performed with slightly modified ARM-PCR produced the TCR beta libraries. Researchers ran the first two PCR rounds for roughly 11 cycles each with TRBV1-TRBV30 forward primers and a C-beta reverse primer. TCRdb re-called the multiplex PCR reads through MiXCR, storing one row per CDR3 protein. This table has some 190,000 distinct CDR3 sequences, around 81% appearing once.

The V gene is TRBV6-6, the J gene TRBJ2-1; D is undetermined. Sequencing used tumor tissue from primary liver carcinoma. This clonotype was sampled from a man between 35 and 55 years old with primary liver carcinoma and hepatitis B virus infection. In nucleotides, the CDR3 is TGTGCCAGCAATTACGGCACGGCAGATAATGAGCAGTTCTTC. This sequence encodes CASNYGTADNEQFF.